The 22 T cell receptor beta chains below come from one sample, sequenced in a study of CD8 T cells in ankylosing spondylitis. For these receptors, no antigen is known. Findings and caveats of the study: Apparently characteristic of ankylosing spondylitis blood was a TCR beta motif (about 8 highly homologous variants).

TCRdb passed the 5' RACE reads through MiXCR, listing each CDR3 protein once. The table lists hundreds of thousands of distinct CDR3 sequences, 10% to 15% of them singletons. The sample consisted of blood, either unsorted or a sorted T cell fraction (not recorded which). Source of these receptors: a male donor with ankylosing spondylitis.

This clonotype came up many times. The V call is TRBV29-1, the J call TRBJ2-7; D uncertain. The CDR3 has 11 residues. CDR1 and CDR2 from the germline V gene are SQVTM and ANQGSEA. V was trimmed by 6 bases and J by 0 bases, leaving 6 bases between them. CDR3: CSVRLSYEQYF. CDR3 sequence (DNA): TGCAGCGTGCGGCTCTCCTACGAGCAGTACTTC.

The gene calls are TRBV20-1 and TRBJ1-6; no reliable D call. Trimming took 4 bases from V and 5 from J, leaving 12 bases between them. CDR1 and CDR2 from the germline V gene are DFQATT and SNEGSKA (reference sequence). The CDR3 is made up of 14 amino acids. The CDR3 DNA sequence: TGCAGTGCTATGGCTGCGTTTAATAATTCACCCCTCCACTTT. As protein: CSAMAAFNNSPLHF.

This clonotype has just a few counts. The rearrangement links TRBV5-1 to TRBJ2-1; 10 bases are shared with TRBD2. V was clipped by 0 bases and J by 0 bases; unmatched bases: 3. This CDR3 region has 17 residues. CDR1 SGHRS and CDR2 YFSETQ come from the germline V gene. CDR3 DNA: TGCGCCAGCAGCTTGGTAACTAGCGGGGCCTCCTACAATGAGCAGTTCTTC. Protein sequence: CASSLVTSGASYNEQFF. Drawing the rest from reference TRBV5-1 and TRBJ2-1, the complete variable domain is KAGVTQTPRYLIKTRGQQVTLSCSPISGHRSVSWYQQTPGQGLQFLFEYFSETQRNKGNFPGRFSGRQFSNSRSEMNVSTLELGDSALYLCASSLVTSGASYNEQFFGPGTRLTVL.

This clonotype was picked up a small number of times. The chain uses TRBV6-2 or TRBV6-3 and TRBJ1-1, with D tentatively TRBD1 (5 bases). The CDR3 length is 16 residues. V gave up 2 bases and J gave up 4 bases, with 17 bases separating them. CDR1 is MNHEY and CDR2 is SVGEGT in the germline V gene. DNA for the CDR3: TGTGCCAGCAGTTACGCCGAGGCAGGGATGGGCACTGAAGCTTTCTTT. It codes for CASSYAEAGMGTEAFF.

The J gene is TRBJ1-2, the V gene TRBV20-1, with D perhaps TRBD1 (6 bases). Per the germline V gene, CDR1 is DFQATT and CDR2 is SNEGSKA (reference sequence). Between the trimmed V and J ends, which lost 3 bases and 8 bases, there was a span of 22 bases. CDR3 length equals 15 residues. The CDR3 reads CSARATGTPLSGYTF. Written as DNA, the CDR3 is TGCAGTGCTAGGGCCACCGGGACACCTCTCAGCGGCTACACCTTC.

A few counts support this clonotype. The chain recombines TRBV20-1 with TRBJ1-2; no clear D gene. Per germline, CDR1 DFQATT and CDR2 SNEGSKA (reference sequence). The CDR3 spans 14 residues. The V end was cut by 0 bases, the J end by 8 bases, with 16 bases between. CDR3 in amino acids: CSARDRIDGGGYTF. The CDR3 DNA reads as TGCAGTGCTAGAGATCGCATTGATGGAGGAGGCTACACCTTC.

This clonotype has only a few counts. V and J are TRBV6-5 and TRBJ1-6; D is possibly TRBD1 (6 bases). V shed 4 bases and J shed 8 bases, with 15 bases lying between them. The CDR3 spans 15 residues. Germline-derived CDR1 and CDR2 are MNHEY and SVGAGI. The CDR3 DNA follows: TGTGCCAGCAGTTCGCGGACAGCCGGATATTCACCCCTCCACTTT. Residues: CASSSRTAGYSPLHF.

The V call is TRBV20-1, the J call TRBJ2-7; D is uncertain. The CDR3 length is 14 residues. CDR1 is DFQATT and CDR2 is SNEGSKA in the germline V gene (reference sequence). Trimming removed 1 base at V and 5 bases at J, with 15 bases between. CDR3 nucleotides: TGCAGTGCTAGAGCGACGGCCCGGGTGGACGAGCAGTACTTC. This codes for CSARATARVDEQYF.

This chain joins TRBV7-9 and TRBJ2-7; D not resolved. CDR3 size: 14 residues. Per the germline V gene, CDR1 is SEHNR and CDR2 is FQNEAQ (reference sequence). V was shortened by 3 bases and J by 0 bases, with 9 bases between the two germline ends. The CDR3 loop is CASSFSVRSYEQYF. The DNA for the CDR3 is TGTGCCAGCAGCTTTTCGGTCCGCTCCTACGAGCAGTACTTC.

This chain joins TRBV4-3 and TRBJ2-5; possibly TRBD1 for D (5 bases). Germline V gives CDR1 LGHNA, CDR2 YSLEER. This CDR3 has 14 residues. V was trimmed by 1 base and J by 4 bases, leaving 10 bases between them. The CDR3 is CASSQVGGAETQYF. CDR3 DNA sequence: TGCGCCAGCAGCCAAGTAGGTGGGGCAGAGACCCAGTACTTC.

On this clonotype itself: The junction departs from germline at one end; a sequencing error may be responsible. The genes are TRBV5-1 and TRBJ1-6; D perhaps matches TRBD1 (6 bases). Germline V CDR1 and CDR2: SGHRS, YFSETQ. CDR3 length: 16 residues. DNA of the CDR3: TGCGCCAGCAGCCTGACCCTCTCAGGGGTAAATTCACCCCTCTACTTT. Translation gives CASSLTLSGVNSPLYF.

This clonotype was picked up many times. The chain couples TRBV12-3 or TRBV12-4 to TRBJ2-3, with unresolved D. The CDR3 consists of 13 residues. The ends were cut back, 6 bases at V and 5 bases at J, with 12 bases in the middle. As DNA, the CDR3 is TGTGCCAGCAGCTCGAGGTGGATAGATACGCAGTATTTT. It translates to CASSSRWIDTQYF.

This clonotype has only a few counts. V usage is TRBV7-2 and J usage is TRBJ2-1; D remains unclear. V was trimmed by 4 bases and J by 9 bases, leaving 10 bases between them. This CDR3 has 12 amino acids. CDR1 is SGHTA and CDR2 is FQGNSA in the germline V gene. CDR3 loop: CASSSMLREQFF. In DNA, the CDR3 is TGTGCCAGCAGCTCTATGCTCCGTGAGCAGTTCTTC.

This clonotype was counted only a few times. Written as DNA, the CDR3 is TGTGCCAGCAGCCCCCGGGGACAGAGTCGGCAGCAGTTCTTC. This translates into CASSPRGQSRQQFF. J is TRBJ2-1 and V is TRBV5-6; 7 bases are shared with TRBD1. The ends lost 4 bases at V and 11 bases at J; junction bases unmatched: 12. In germline, CDR1 is SGHDT, CDR2 YYEEEE. This CDR3 is built from 14 residues.

This clonotype was seen a few times. V is TRBV12-3 or TRBV12-4 and J is TRBJ1-1, with D tentatively TRBD1 (5 bases). This CDR3 region has 14 residues. V dropped 0 bases and J dropped 3 bases, with 8 bases sitting between them. The CDR3 nucleotides are TGTGCCAGCAGTTTAGCCAGGGCGGACACTGAAGCTTTCTTT. Its translation: CASSLARADTEAFF.

This clonotype showed up just a few times. V is TRBV6-5 and J is TRBJ1-2; D is ambiguous. CDR3 length: 15 residues. Deletions cut 4 bases from V and 2 bases from J, with 14 bases between. The germline CDR1 and CDR2 sequences are MNHEY and SVGAGI. CDR3 loop: CASSSSLRRNYGYTF. Here the CDR3 DNA reads TGTGCCAGCAGTTCTTCCCTCAGGCGGAACTATGGCTACACCTTC.

This clonotype was seen only a few times. This chain joins TRBV20-1 and TRBJ2-2; 7 bases match TRBD2. Germline-derived CDR1 and CDR2 are DFQATT and SNEGSKA (reference sequence). The ends lost 0 bases at V and 5 bases at J; junction bases unmatched: 9. This CDR3 is 16 amino acids long. CDR3 protein: CSARDGASGQTGELFF. The CDR3 region has the DNA TGCAGTGCTAGAGATGGGGCTAGCGGTCAAACCGGGGAGCTGTTTTTT.

The DNA of the CDR3 is TGCAGTGCTTACCCCGTGGGCACAGATACGCAGTATTTT. It encodes CSAYPVGTDTQYF. The rearrangement joins TRBV20-1 to TRBJ2-3; D is uncertain. There are 13 residues in the CDR3. The V and J ends lost 5 bases and 1 base respectively, with 10 bases between them. Germline V gives CDR1 DFQATT, CDR2 SNEGSKA (reference sequence).

The chain employs TRBV20-1 and TRBJ1-6, with TRBD1 as a possible D gene (5 bases). Germline lookup yields CDR1 DFQATT and CDR2 SNEGSKA (reference sequence). Trimming took off 0 bases at V and 4 bases at J, with 13 bases between the two ends. This CDR3 comprises 16 residues. The CDR3 sequence is CSARDSQGDYNSPLHF. CDR3 DNA: TGCAGTGCTAGAGATTCTCAGGGTGATTATAATTCACCCCTCCACTTT.

The sample holds a few counts of this clonotype. The J gene is TRBJ1-1, the V gene TRBV5-1, with a possible D match to TRBD1 (5 bases). From germline, CDR1 is SGHRS and CDR2 YFSETQ. The CDR3 totals 15 residues. Deletions cut 0 bases from V and 1 base from J, with 10 bases between. For the CDR3, the DNA is TGCGCCAGCAGCTTGGGTGGGGCGCGGAACACTGAAGCTTTCTTT. It encodes CASSLGGARNTEAFF.

With regard to this clonotype: A read error may account for a junction end that differs from germline. The chain joins TRBV20-1 to TRBJ2-1; D is undetermined. Germline loops: CDR1 DFQATT, CDR2 SNEGSKA (reference sequence). This CDR3 has 12 residues. The CDR3 nucleotides are TGCGGTGCTATGCCGGGTGTGGGTGAGCAGTTCTTC. Its protein product is CGAMPGVGEQFF.

There are a few counts of this clonotype. V and J are TRBV6-5 and TRBJ1-5; D is uncertain. Trimming shortened V by 4 bases and J by 1 base, and 11 bases separated the two germline ends. CDR1 and CDR2 (germline): MNHEY, SVGAGI. The CDR3 length is 15 residues. In DNA, the CDR3 is TGTGCCAGCAGTTCCGTTTGGCGAAGCAATCAGCCCCAGCATTTT. Its translation is CASSSVWRSNQPQHF.